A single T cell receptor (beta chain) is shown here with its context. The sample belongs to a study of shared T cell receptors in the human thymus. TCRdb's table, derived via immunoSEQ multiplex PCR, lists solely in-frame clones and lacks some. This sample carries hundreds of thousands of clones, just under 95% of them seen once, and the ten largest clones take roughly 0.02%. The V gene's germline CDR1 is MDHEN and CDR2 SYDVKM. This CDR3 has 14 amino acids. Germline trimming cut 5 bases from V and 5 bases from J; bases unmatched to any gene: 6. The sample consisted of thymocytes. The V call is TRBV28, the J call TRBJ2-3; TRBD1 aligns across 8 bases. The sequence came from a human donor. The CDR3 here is CASSPQGAGDTQYF. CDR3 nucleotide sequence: TGTGCCAGCAGTCCCCAGGGGGCCGGAGATACGCAGTATTTT.